This TCR beta chain derives from a study of identifying expanded T cells in peripheral blood (dated by TCRdb to the late 2010s). A note on the overall study: Technical replicates were generated by sequencing separate aliquots of the same genomic DNA pool, with four replicates compared pairwise. The investigation overall reported the following: The authors expected that over much longer intervals, such as months to years, biological variance in healthy repertoires might increase even further. For all healthy donors, the variance in clone template counts between roughly 2-week samples rose significantly as total template count increased. Both the number of clones called differentially abundant and the false-positive rate were significantly reduced by the beta-binomial model across all healthy-donor time intervals. Around 1.2 differentially abundant clones were flagged by the binomial model between technical replicates, whereas about 16 and 19 were flagged over approximately two weeks and four weeks, respectively.

No immune events such as infections were documented for the healthy donors during the collection period. To calibrate time-dependent variance in a beta-binomial model of T-cell clone differential abundance, blood repertoires from healthy donors were used as a training cohort. The training cohort included about ten healthy donors, of whom 3 were female and 7 were male. The donors were between roughly 29 and 65 years old, with an average age of roughly 43 years. Whole blood, obtained from a commercial supplier, was collected from each healthy donor at three time points spaced around two weeks apart. For immunosequencing, genomic DNA was extracted from whole blood that had not been sorted. From the cysteine through the phenylalanine, the CDR3 covers 14 amino acids. Only the CDR3 part of the read is kept: 42 bases, read in frame from the first base. Deletion took 4 bases off V and 3 bases off J, with a span of 11 bases between the germline ends. Per the germline V gene, SGHRS is the CDR1 and YFSETQ is the CDR2.

About this clone: Its antigen is not yet known. Qualities for individual bases were not recorded, and no much larger clone is one base off.

TCRbeta CDR3 regions were profiled with the immunoSEQ Assay using bias-controlled multiplex PCR amplification of genomic DNA. Per the source publication's procedure: To quantify the absolute abundance of each unique TCRbeta CDR3 region, the sequences were collapsed and filtered. Differential abundance was tested with two models: a binomial (Fisher-equivalent) model and a beta-binomial model that adds time-dependent variance fitted from healthy donors. Clones with fewer than 5 combined templates were removed, and a clone was called differentially abundant if the clone's Benjamini-Hochberg FDR was below 0.01. Beta-binomial variance was modeled as a function of total template count across the two samples using the form v = (b*log(k)+a)^2. The table comes from immuneACCESS by way of TCRdb, which keeps in-frame sequences with V and J called. Part of the clones is missing from these tables; in studies checked, under half for an unresolved V gene and the rest for unknown reasons. V and J calls and clone size are those listed in that table; D and trimming were worked out from the DNA. The sample contains some 90,000 clones, around nine tenths of them found a single time. Together, the top ten hold under 20% of the sample.

Sequenced input: blood. The sequence came from a person aged 18 to 70 in good health. The receptor chain draws on TRBV5-1 and TRBJ1-5, with the identity of the D gene unclear. The DNA sequence reads TGCGCCAGCAGCGTCAACGGGGTCAATCAGCCCCAGCATTTT. This translates into CASSVNGVNQPQHF.